The rows below give T cell receptor beta chains drawn from one sample of a study of immune evolution from preneoplasia to lung adenocarcinoma. The table came from immunoSEQ multiplex PCR; TCRdb's copy has only in-frame clones and leaves some out. Here the sample spans 5,000 to 6,500 clones, over 80% being singletons. Sequences were obtained from FFPE adjacent normal lung tissue. The receptors were gathered from a person between 65 and 79 years old with lung adenocarcinoma. CDR3s include the opening cysteine and the closing phenylalanine or tryptophan. D genes are given only for firm matches.

j_call,d_call,v_call,cdr3_nt,cdr3_aa
TRBJ1-2,TRBD1,TRBV29-1,TGCAGCGTTGAAGATGACAGGGGGACAACCCCCAACTATGGCTACACCTTC,CSVEDDRGTTPNYGYTF
TRBJ1-1,.,TRBV27,TGTGCCAGCAGTTTACGGAGGGGGGCCACTGAAGCTTTCTTT,CASSLRRGATEAFF
TRBJ1-1,.,TRBV11-2,TGTGCCAGCAGCTCAGGCAGGGGCACTGAAGCTTTCTTT,CASSSGRGTEAFF
TRBJ1-1,TRBD1,TRBV28,TGTGCCAGCAGTTTATCGTACCAGGGGGCTTTTGCTGAAGCTTTCTTT,CASSLSYQGAFAEAFF
TRBJ2-7,.,TRBV29-1,TGCAGCGTTGACGGAGGGGGTCTAGAGCAGTACTTC,CSVDGGGLEQYF
TRBJ1-1,.,TRBV12-5,TGTGCTAGTGGTTTGACTACTCTGAGGGGGGGCTTGCACTTTGAAGCTTTCTTT,CASGLTTLRGGLHFEAFF
TRBJ1-1,TRBD1,TRBV5-4,TGTGCCAGCGGAAGGGACAGGGAGAATGAAGCTTTCTTT,CASGRDRENEAFF
TRBJ1-2,.,TRBV7-9,TGTGCCAGCAGCTTAGACGGAGGCAGGGTGAACTATGGCTACACCTTC,CASSLDGGRVNYGYTF
TRBJ2-1,.,TRBV2,TGTGCCAGCAGCCGCGGGGTTTACAATGAGCAGTTCTTC,CASSRGVYNEQFF
TRBJ2-3,TRBD2,TRBV5-4,TGTGCCAGCAGCTCCCGAGCGGGGCTCACAGATACGCAGTATTTT,CASSSRAGLTDTQYF